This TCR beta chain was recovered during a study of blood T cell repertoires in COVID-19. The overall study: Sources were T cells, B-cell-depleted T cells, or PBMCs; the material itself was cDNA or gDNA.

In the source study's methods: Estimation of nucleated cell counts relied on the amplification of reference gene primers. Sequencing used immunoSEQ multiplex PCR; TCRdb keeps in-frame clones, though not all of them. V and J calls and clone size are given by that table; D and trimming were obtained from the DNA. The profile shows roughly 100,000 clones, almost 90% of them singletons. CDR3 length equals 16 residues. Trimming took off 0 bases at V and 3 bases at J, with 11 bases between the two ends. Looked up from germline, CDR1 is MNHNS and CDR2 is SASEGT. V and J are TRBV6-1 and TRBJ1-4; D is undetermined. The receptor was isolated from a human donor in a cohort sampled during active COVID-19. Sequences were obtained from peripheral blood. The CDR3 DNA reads TGTGCCAGCAGTGAAGCCGACCACGGGGCTAATGAAAAACTGTTTTTT. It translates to CASSEADHGANEKLFF.